This T cell receptor (beta chain) came from a study of cytomegalovirus exposure and HLA in healthy donors. On the study more broadly: The approximately 100 million unique TCR beta sequences, from approximately 170 million T cells, were found by an earlier analysis.

This clone was observed a single time. Its antigen is as yet unknown. General study findings and limits: Earlier analysis found most TCR beta V segments productive about 87% or about 30% of the time. The study recorded some 160 TCR beta chains that were cytomegalovirus-associated. For most TCR sequences rarity was the rule, although some public TCRs occurred in many donors.

Germline-derived CDR1 and CDR2 are SGHAT and FQNNGV. This CDR3 region has 16 residues. V lost 0 bases, J lost 2 bases, and 12 bases lay in between. PCR used 60 Vbeta primers and 13 Jbeta primers. Libraries were prepared by immunoSEQ multiplex PCR; TCRdb keeps only in-frame clonotypes and omits some of them. The data show around 120,000 clones, about 72% seen once. The sequenced material came from PBMCs. The chain combines TRBV11-2 with TRBJ2-3, with a tentative D call TRBD2 (5 bases). The receptor was derived from a man aged 45-65 years in good health and CMV-seropositive. CDR3 nucleotide sequence: TGTGCCAGCAGCTTAGAGGAGGCAGGTACCACAGATACGCAGTATTTT. Protein: CASSLEEAGTTDTQYF. Filled out from reference TRBV11-2 and TRBJ2-3, the complete variable domain reads EAGVAQSPRYKIIEKRQSVAFWCNPISGHATLYWYQQILGQGPKLLIQFQNNGVVDDSQLPKDRFSAERLKGVDSTLKIQPAKLEDSAVYLCASSLEEAGTTDTQYFGPGTRLTVL.